A single sample gave rise to the 20 T cell receptor beta chains below, sequenced in a study of shared clonotypes between healthy human individuals. The protocol was immunoSEQ multiplex PCR, while the TCRdb copy is restricted to in-frame clones and leaves out a portion. The sample includes about 1,500,000 clones, around 95% of them seen just once. Sequenced: naive CD4+ T cells sorted from blood. Subset noted: CD45RA+ positively selected. These receptors were taken from a man aged 25 to 40 in good health.

The chain employs TRBV6-1 and TRBJ1-4; the D is unclear. CDR1 is MNHNS, CDR2 SASEGT, per germline. Trimming took off 0 bases at V and 7 bases at J, with 9 bases between the two ends. The CDR3 is 14 amino acids. The CDR3, as DNA: TGTGCCAGCAGTGAAGCTCGCCGAAGTGAAAAACTGTTTTTT. This encodes CASSEARRSEKLFF.

V usage is TRBV6-1 and J usage is TRBJ1-1; D is undetermined. From germline, CDR1 is MNHNS and CDR2 SASEGT. This CDR3 contains 11 residues. Deletions cut 11 bases from V and 6 bases from J, with 13 bases between. This chain's CDR3 is CASSRVSEAFF. CDR3 coding DNA: TGTGCCTCTAGTAGGGTCTCTGAAGCTTTCTTT.

V is TRBV18 and J is TRBJ2-5; the D is unclear. Germline CDR1 KGHSH, CDR2 LQKENI. The CDR3 length is 15 residues. Between the trimmed V and J ends, which lost 0 bases and 0 bases, there was a span of 8 bases. The CDR3 loop reads CASSPPGTDQETQYF. The CDR3 nucleotides read TGTGCCAGCTCACCACCGGGAACGGACCAAGAGACCCAGTACTTC.

The rearrangement links TRBV5-1 to TRBJ2-5; TRBD2 aligns across 16 bases. The germline V gene has CDR1 SGHRS and CDR2 YFSETQ. Losses at the gene ends were 3 bases for V and 5 bases for J; bases not matched to a gene: 13. The CDR3 is 19 amino acids. The CDR3 nucleotides are TGCGCCAGCAGCTCGGACTCGGGACTAGCGGGAGGGGGCTGGGAGACCCAGTACTTC. Its protein is CASSSDSGLAGGGWETQYF.

This clone is a singleton in its sample. The rearrangement joins TRBV10-3 to TRBJ2-2; D is tentatively TRBD1 or TRBD2 (7 bases each). Germline V gene sequence: CDR1 ENHRY, CDR2 SYGVKD. The CDR3 has 16 residues. Deletions cut 2 bases from V and 7 bases from J, with 17 bases between. Written as DNA, the CDR3 is TGTGCCATCAGTGAGACAAACGGGGGGACAGTCGGGGAGCTGTTTTTT. Its protein product is CAISETNGGTVGELFF.

The CDR3 spells CASSQPSGNQPQHF. The CDR3 DNA sequence: TGCGCCAGCAGCCAACCTTCGGGGAATCAGCCCCAGCATTTT. The chain joins TRBV4-1 to TRBJ1-5; D not certain. V was pared by 2 bases and J by 4 bases, with 9 bases between. Germline V lookup: CDR1 MGHRA, CDR2 YSYEKL. The CDR3 is 14 amino acids.

J is TRBJ2-3 and V is TRBV9; 7 bases fit TRBD1. The CDR3 has 15 amino acids. After removal of 2 bases from V and 2 bases from J, the junction contained 5 bases not matched to a gene. CDR1 and CDR2 from the germline V gene are SGDLS and YYNGEE. This CDR3 reads CASSVDRHFTDTQYF. The CDR3 region has the DNA TGTGCCAGCAGCGTGGACAGGCATTTCACAGATACGCAGTATTTT.

CDR3 amino acids: CAMGTSGTSSYNEQFF. The CDR3 DNA follows: TGTGCCATGGGGACTAGCGGGACGTCCTCCTACAATGAGCAGTTCTTC. This chain links TRBV10-3 with TRBJ2-1, with 13 bases that match TRBD2. The V segment lost 9 bases and the J segment 0 bases; nucleotides outside the gene matches: 5. The CDR3 loop spans 16 amino acids. Germline V CDR1 and CDR2: ENHRY, SYGVKD.

V gene TRBV18 combines with J gene TRBJ2-3; D is ambiguous. CDR3 length: 15 residues. Germline assignment: CDR1 KGHSH and CDR2 LQKENI. Trimming pared 0 bases from V and 2 bases from J, leaving 9 bases between. The CDR3 spells CASSPPSLPTDTQYF. CDR3 DNA: TGTGCCAGCTCACCACCGTCTTTACCCACAGATACGCAGTATTTT.

This clone was found once. The CDR3 loop reads CASSYSRAGGYEQYF. CDR3 DNA sequence: TGTGCCAGCAGTTACAGTCGAGCAGGGGGCTACGAGCAGTACTTC. This chain joins TRBV6-5 and TRBJ2-7, with 7 positions matching TRBD1. The V gene's germline CDR1 is MNHEY and CDR2 SVGAGI. This CDR3 has 15 residues. Trimming cost V 2 bases and J 3 bases; bases outside gene matches: 7.

J is TRBJ1-5 and V is TRBV29-1; possible D gene TRBD1, 6 bases. V lost 7 bases, J lost 6 bases, and 16 bases lay in between. The germline V gene encodes CDR1 SQVTM and CDR2 ANQGSEA. The CDR3 spans 13 residues. CDR3 amino acids: CSAGRGAGQPQHF. Written as DNA, the CDR3 is TGCAGCGCCGGCCGGGGGGCAGGTCAGCCCCAGCATTTT.

The chain joins TRBV4-1 to TRBJ2-7; D is possibly TRBD1 (6 bases). The CDR3 extends over 15 amino acids. Germline CDR1 MGHRA, CDR2 YSYEKL. V dropped 3 bases and J dropped 2 bases, with 14 bases sitting between them. The CDR3 bases are TGCGCCAGCAGCCAGGCGACAGGAGGACCCTACGAGCAGTACTTC. Protein sequence: CASSQATGGPYEQYF.

For this clone: Within the sample, other DNA sequences also encode this same CDR3. This rearrangement joins TRBV18 to TRBJ1-5; 8 bases map to TRBD1. The CDR3 length is 15 residues. Germline CDR1 is KGHSH and CDR2 is LQKENI. Germline trimming cut 6 bases from V and 2 bases from J; bases unmatched to any gene: 6. The CDR3 here is CASSPGTGGNQPQHF. DNA of the CDR3: TGTGCCAGCTCCCCCGGGACAGGTGGCAATCAGCCCCAGCATTTT.

V gene TRBV19 combines with J gene TRBJ2-1, with 9 bases matching TRBD2. The CDR3 is 15 residues long. Trimming at V came to 3 bases and at J to 10 bases, leaving 10 bases not matched to a gene. Germline V lookup: CDR1 LNHDA, CDR2 SQIVND (reference sequence). Here the CDR3 DNA reads TGTGCCAGTAGTATCATTAGCGGGAGTTTCGGCGAGCAGTTCTTC. Translated, it gives CASSIISGSFGEQFF.

The chain links TRBV6-6 to TRBJ2-5, with D possibly TRBD2 on 5 matching bases. Germline V gene sequence: CDR1 MNHNY, CDR2 SVGAGI (reference sequence). The CDR3 runs 16 residues. V was clipped by 5 bases and J by 3 bases, with 19 bases between them. The CDR3 is CASSTRLPKPEETQYF. For the CDR3, the DNA is TGTGCCAGCAGTACCAGACTACCGAAACCCGAAGAGACCCAGTACTTC.

This clone was found once. The V gene is TRBV10-2, the J gene TRBJ2-7, with TRBD2 matching 8 bases. Unmatched junction bases numbered 15, after V lost 7 bases and J lost 1 base. Germline V gene data show CDR1 as WSHSY and CDR2 as SAAADI. The CDR3 totals 17 residues. The DNA of the CDR3 is TGCGCCAGCACGGAGAGGGCTAGCGGGCGGGTTTCCTACGAGCAGTACTTC. As protein: CASTERASGRVSYEQYF.

This clone was picked up one time. The chain carries TRBV6-1 and TRBJ2-7; D remains unclear. The CDR3 sequence is 12 residues long. Trimming shortened V by 4 bases and J by 2 bases, and 6 bases separated the two germline ends. The germline gives CDR1 MNHNS, CDR2 SASEGT. CDR3 sequence reads: CASSVWAYEQYF. CDR3 DNA sequence: TGTGCCAGCAGTGTTTGGGCCTACGAGCAGTACTTC.

This chain connects TRBV25-1 to TRBJ2-2; D ambiguous. CDR1 MGHDK and CDR2 SYGVNS come from the germline V gene. Trimming cost V 5 bases and J 2 bases, with 9 bases left between them. The CDR3 is 14 amino acids. The DNA of the CDR3 is TGTGCCAGCAGTACAATGGCAAACACCGGGGAGCTGTTTTTT. Protein sequence: CASSTMANTGELFF.

The genes are TRBV10-2 and TRBJ1-5, with D maybe TRBD1 (5 bases). Trimming cost V 3 bases and J 1 base, with 7 bases left between them. The germline V gene encodes CDR1 WSHSY and CDR2 SAAADI. The CDR3 is made up of 14 amino acids. In DNA, the CDR3 is TGCGCCAGCAGTGACCAGGGCAGCAATCAGCCCCAGCATTTT. It codes for CASSDQGSNQPQHF.

This clone was seen just once. The chain joins TRBV19 to TRBJ1-3, with D perhaps matching TRBD1 (6 bases). The CDR3 consists of 14 residues. Trimming took off 3 bases at V and 4 bases at J, with 10 bases between the two ends. Per germline, CDR1 LNHDA and CDR2 SQIVND (reference sequence). This CDR3 is CASSIQDRGNTIYF. As DNA, the CDR3 is TGTGCCAGTAGTATCCAGGACAGAGGAAACACCATATATTTT.